This T cell receptor beta chain derives from a study of neoadjuvant nivolumab and ipilimumab in lung cancer. Whole-study context: Patients got nivolumab 3 mg/kg on days 1, 15 and 29; combination added ipilimumab 1 mg/kg day 1.

Measured with immunoSEQ multiplex PCR; TCRdb has only the in-frame clones, and not every one. Of about 7,700 clones in the sample, about nine tenths were seen once. V lost 4 bases and J lost 1; bases outside the gene matches: 2. The CDR3 has 14 residues. CDR1 is ENHRY and CDR2 is SYGVKD in the germline V gene. Source: tumor tissue, taken after neoadjuvant nivolumab, alone or with ipilimumab, at or shortly before surgery. The sequence was obtained from an adult with non-small cell lung cancer. Some clones in this sample may be carry-over from other donors' samples. The J gene is TRBJ1-1, the V gene TRBV10-3; 8 nucleotides line up with TRBD1. The CDR3 reads CAISVGTGNTEAFF. DNA for the CDR3: TGTGCCATCAGTGTCGGGACAGGGAACACTGAAGCTTTCTTT.